This is a list of T cell receptor beta chains from one sample in a study of regulatory T cells in long-lasting Graves disease. TCRdb called the multiplex PCR reads again in MiXCR, with one record for every CDR3 protein. The sample shows hundreds of thousands of distinct CDR3 sequences, under 25% of them seen only once. The sample in question was peripheral blood mononuclear cells (PBMCs), obtained when the disease was refractory, from a patient treated with antithyroid drugs. The source of these receptors is a female donor with Graves disease. Both conserved end residues are part of each CDR3. A D gene is named only where the DNA matches it firmly. Size values are once, few and many counts, or a class for expanded clones, and some rows have none.

cdr3_length,v_call,clone_size,d_call,j_call,cdr3_nt,cdr3_aa
18,TRBV12-3/TRBV12-4,NA,TRBD2,TRBJ2-1,TGTGCCAGCAGTTTACCCCTCTCGGGAGCGGGGGCCTACAATGAGCAGTTCTTC,CASSLPLSGAGAYNEQFF
10,TRBV29-1,NA,NA,TRBJ1-1,TGCAGCGTTGAAGAAAGGGAAGCTTTCTTT,CSVEEREAFF
16,TRBV5-1,NA,TRBD2,TRBJ2-3,TGCGCCAGCAGCCATTGGACTAGCGGGAGACCAGATACGCAGTATTTT,CASSHWTSGRPDTQYF
13,TRBV28,many,NA,TRBJ2-2,TGTGCCAGCAGTCTTGACAACCCCGGGGAGCTGTTTTTT,CASSLDNPGELFF
16,TRBV6-1,NA,TRBD2,TRBJ2-1,TGTGCCAGCACCACCCCGGGACTAGCGGCCTACAATGAGCAGTTCTTC,CASTTPGLAAYNEQFF
11,TRBV20-1,many,NA,TRBJ2-5,TGCAGTGCAGAAAGGCAAGAGACCCAGTACTTC,CSAERQETQYF
15,TRBV12-3/TRBV12-4,few,NA,TRBJ2-2,TGTGCCAGCAGTTACTCCTCGGGGGGCCACGGGGAGCTGTTTTTT,CASSYSSGGHGELFF
13,TRBV6-1,NA,NA,TRBJ2-5,TGTGCCAGCAAAAGTCAAGGGGTAGAGACCCAGTACTTC,CASKSQGVETQYF
17,TRBV6-1,NA,NA,TRBJ2-7,TGTGCCAGCAGTGAAGAATCAAGGGCATCGCTCATCTACGAGCAGTACTTC,CASSEESRASLIYEQYF
13,TRBV29-1,many,TRBD1,TRBJ1-5,TGCAGCGTTAGGGCAGGGGGAAATCAGCCCCAGCATTTT,CSVRAGGNQPQHF
14,TRBV7-9,NA,NA,TRBJ1-5,TGTGCCAGCAGCTTTACAGGGTACAATCAGCCCCAGCATTTT,CASSFTGYNQPQHF
11,TRBV10-3,many,NA,TRBJ1-4,TGTGCCATCAGACAAGGGGAAAAACTGTTTTTT,CAIRQGEKLFF
12,TRBV6-5,few,NA,TRBJ2-2,TGTGCCAGCAGTTACTCGGGGCGGGAGCTGTTTTTT,CASSYSGRELFF
15,TRBV6-5,many,NA,TRBJ1-4,TGTGCCAGCAGTTCGTCGAGGACAGTTAATGAAAAACTGTTTTTT,CASSSSRTVNEKLFF
14,TRBV6-1,NA,NA,TRBJ2-7,TGTGCCAGCAGCGGACTCGTGGGAACCTACGAGCAGTACTTC,CASSGLVGTYEQYF
13,TRBV29-1,few,NA,TRBJ1-2,TGCAGCGTCCGGGCTGACTGGGTAAGGGGCTACACCTTC,CSVRADWVRGYTF
13,TRBV7-2,NA,NA,TRBJ2-1,TGTGCCAGCAGCTTCGGACGGTCGGACGAGCAGTTCTTC,CASSFGRSDEQFF
16,TRBV19,few,TRBD2,TRBJ2-5,TGTGCCAGTAGTCTGGGACTAGCGGAGATCCAAGAGACCCAGTACTTC,CASSLGLAEIQETQYF